The T cell receptor beta chain under discussion was sequenced for a study of cytomegalovirus exposure and HLA in healthy donors. Across the whole study: The 90 to 150 validation repertoires and the approximately 700 first-cohort repertoires shared a platform, a later analysis reported. Study-wide points: The study recorded over 150 TCR beta chains that were cytomegalovirus-associated.

The sample holds one count of this clone. Its target is unknown. Mismatch with germline at one junction end may stem from a read error. CDR1 is SQVTM, CDR2 ANQGSEA, per germline. The CDR3 sequence is 11 residues long. Sequenced by immunoSEQ multiplex PCR; TCRdb stores in-frame clones only, minus some. The sample has 59,000 or so clones, roughly nine tenths seen once; the top ten hold approximately 15%. The sample comprised PBMCs. The receptor comes from a woman between 18 and 29 years old in good health and CMV-seronegative. This chain uses TRBV29-1 with TRBJ1-1; maybe TRBD1 (5 bases). CDR3 in amino acids: CRVGGGTEAFF. As DNA, the CDR3 is TGCAGGGTTGGGGGAGGCACTGAAGCTTTCTTT.